The 2 T cell receptor beta chains below come from one sample, sequenced in a study of human T cells and chemical hapten exposure. Indicated time point: pre-sensitization, week 0. Treatment described: therapeutic diphenylcyclopropenone sensitization with weekly scalp DPC. TCRdb ran MiXCR on the RACE reads and lists one entry per CDR3 protein. This sample has roughly 40,000 distinct CDR3 sequences; roughly 12% occur once, and the top ten carry 4.5% to 6%. The specimen comprised whole blood, sampled in connection with sensitization to the hapten diphenylcyclopropenone (DPC). The receptors were gathered from a woman aged 25 to 45 with alopecia areata. Some clones in this sample may be carry-over from other donors' samples.

This clonotype was counted many times. This chain connects TRBV15 to TRBJ1-1; D gene unclear. The CDR3 is 12 amino acids. Looked up from germline, CDR1 is LNHNV and CDR2 is YYDKDF (reference sequence). Trimming left V 0 bases short and J 11 bases short, with 10 bases between. The CDR3 reads CATSRDKLGAFF. The CDR3 DNA sequence: TGTGCCACCAGCAGAGATAAGTTAGGGGCTTTCTTT.

V is TRBV18 and J is TRBJ1-4; D remains unclear. The CDR3 is made up of 16 amino acids. CDR1 and CDR2 from the germline V gene are KGHSH and LQKENI. Trimming took 5 bases from V and 5 from J, leaving 18 bases between them. This chain's CDR3 is CASSTPGGRINEKLFF. CDR3 DNA sequence: TGTGCCAGCTCAACTCCGGGAGGCCGGATCAATGAAAAACTGTTTTTT.